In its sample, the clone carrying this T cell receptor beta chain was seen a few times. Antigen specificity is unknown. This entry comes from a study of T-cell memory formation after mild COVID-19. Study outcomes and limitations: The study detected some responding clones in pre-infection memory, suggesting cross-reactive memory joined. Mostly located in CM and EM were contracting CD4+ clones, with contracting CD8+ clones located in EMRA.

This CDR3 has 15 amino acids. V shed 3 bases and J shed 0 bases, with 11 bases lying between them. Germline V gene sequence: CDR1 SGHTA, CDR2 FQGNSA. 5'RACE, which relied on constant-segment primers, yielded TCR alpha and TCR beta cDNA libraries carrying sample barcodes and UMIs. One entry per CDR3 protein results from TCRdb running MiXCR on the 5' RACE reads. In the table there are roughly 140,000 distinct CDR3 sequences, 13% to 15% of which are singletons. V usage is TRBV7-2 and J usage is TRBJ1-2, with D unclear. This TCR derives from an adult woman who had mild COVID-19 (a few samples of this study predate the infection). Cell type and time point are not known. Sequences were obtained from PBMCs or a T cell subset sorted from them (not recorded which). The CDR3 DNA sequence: TGTGCCAGCAGCTTTTGGGAGGGAGCTAACTATGGCTACACCTTC. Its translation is CASSFWEGANYGYTF.